This TCR beta chain emerged from a study of T cells in Graves' hyperthyroidism and ophthalmopathy. CDR1 MNHNS and CDR2 SASEGT come from the germline V gene. The CDR3 consists of 15 residues. V trimming: 7 bases; J trimming: 9 bases; junction bases outside the gene matches: 15. RNA transcripts were the template for amplifying TCR beta CDR3 regions. In the first-round RT-PCR of the TCR CDR3, the HTBI primer set was used. A single record per CDR3 protein comes from TCRdb applying MiXCR to the multiplex PCR reads. The data contain 640,000 or so distinct CDR3 sequences, approximately 14% of them singletons. This clonotype has a count of ten or more.

This chain links TRBV6-1 with TRBJ2-7; 10 bases are a match to TRBD2. Sequenced: blood. This TCR derives from a woman younger than 35 with Graves' ophthalmopathy. CDR3 amino acids: CASKWGTSVEGMQYF. CDR3 DNA: TGTGCCAGCAAATGGGGGACTAGCGTTGAAGGGATGCAGTACTTC.